What follows are 31 T cell receptor beta chains derived from one specimen sequenced in a study of control samples from healthy donors and cancer patients. Some clones are missing from TCRdb's copy, which holds only in-frame ones; the method was immunoSEQ multiplex PCR. The data show 350,000 to 450,000 clones, 80% to 95% seen once. The sequenced material came from PBMCs. These receptors came from a middle-aged man with head and neck cancer.

The J gene is TRBJ2-5, the V gene TRBV5-4; 10 bases are a match to TRBD2. Per the germline V gene, CDR1 is SGHNT and CDR2 is YYREEE (reference sequence). V shed 9 bases, J shed 1 base, and the junction held 9 bases outside the gene matches. CDR3 size: 15 residues. This CDR3 reads CATTRTSGSQETQYF. CDR3 in DNA: TGTGCCACGACCCGGACTAGCGGAAGCCAAGAGACCCAGTACTTC.

The rearrangement joins TRBV5-4 to TRBJ1-6; D remains unclear. Trimming removed 0 bases at V and 9 bases at J, with 13 bases between. Germline CDR1 is SGHNT and CDR2 is YYREEE (reference sequence). CDR3 size: 15 residues. The CDR3 bases are TGTGCCAGCAGCTTGGATGGTCGGTCGAGTTCACCCCTCCACTTT. Protein sequence: CASSLDGRSSSPLHF.

V gene TRBV15 combines with J gene TRBJ1-4; D not certain. Looked up from germline, CDR1 is LNHNV and CDR2 is YYDKDF (reference sequence). The CDR3 runs to 15 residues. Trimming took 3 bases from V and 4 from J, leaving 12 bases between them. DNA of the CDR3: TGTGCCACCAGCAGCCCCCTGGGGTATAATGAAAAACTGTTTTTT. It encodes CATSSPLGYNEKLFF.

The chain has TRBV9 and TRBJ2-3; either TRBD1 or TRBD2 may supply D (5 bases each). Per the germline V gene, CDR1 is SGDLS and CDR2 is YYNGEE. The V and J ends lost 0 bases and 7 bases respectively, with 15 bases between them. This CDR3 contains 15 residues. Written as DNA, the CDR3 is TGTGCCAGCAGCGTAGAAGGGACGATCCCCAATACGCAGTATTTT. It specifies CASSVEGTIPNTQYF.

The chain links TRBV27 to TRBJ2-7, with 10 bases matching TRBD2. Germline V lookup: CDR1 MNHEY, CDR2 SMNVEV (reference sequence). The J segment lost 7 bases and the V segment lost 5 bases, leaving 14 bases of the junction unmatched. The CDR3 runs to 16 residues. CDR3 residues: CASSPQGSGGAREQYF. As DNA, the CDR3 is TGTGCCAGCAGTCCCCAGGGAAGCGGGGGGGCTCGAGAGCAGTACTTC.

J is TRBJ1-1 and V is TRBV5-4, with 7 bases matching TRBD1. The J segment lost 4 bases and the V segment lost 4 bases, leaving 7 bases of the junction unmatched. Germline CDR1 is SGHNT and CDR2 is YYREEE (reference sequence). The CDR3 runs to 14 residues. For the CDR3, the DNA is TGTGCCAGCAGCAGACAGGGATCAGTCACTGAAGCTTTCTTT. Translated: CASSRQGSVTEAFF.

The chain combines TRBV2 with TRBJ1-5; tentatively, D is TRBD1 (5 bases). Trimming shortened V by 6 bases and J by 3 bases, and 12 bases separated the two germline ends. This CDR3 comprises 14 residues. From germline, CDR1 is SNHLY and CDR2 FYNNEI. CDR3 nucleotides: TGTGCCAGCAGATTGGGACTGGCCAATCAGCCCCAGCATTTT. Translated, it gives CASRLGLANQPQHF.

This rearrangement joins TRBV9 to TRBJ2-1; TRBD1 agrees at 8 bases. The germline CDR1 and CDR2 sequences are SGDLS and YYNGEE. V lost 3 bases to trimming and J lost 6 bases; unmatched junction nucleotides: 2. The CDR3 runs to 13 residues. The CDR3 spells CASSATGGNEQFF. In DNA form, the CDR3 reads TGTGCCAGCAGCGCAACAGGGGGCAATGAGCAGTTCTTC. Complete variable domain (other parts from reference TRBV9 and TRBJ2-1): DSGVTQTPKHLITATGQRVTLRCSPRSGDLSVYWYQQSLDQGLQFLIQYYNGEERAKGNILERFSAQQFPDLHSELNLSSLELGDSALYFCASSATGGNEQFFGPGTRLTVL.

V is TRBV12-3 or TRBV12-4 and J is TRBJ2-5; D not certain. CDR3 size: 12 residues. V lost 2 bases to trimming and J lost 9 bases, with 10 bases between them. This CDR3 reads CASSLPGRPQYF. For the CDR3, the DNA is TGTGCCAGCAGTTTACCGGGCCGACCCCAGTACTTC.

The CDR3 reads CASSLAGQGAYEQFF. The DNA for the CDR3 is TGTGCCAGCTCACTCGCGGGACAGGGGGCTTATGAGCAGTTCTTC. The chain joins TRBV18 to TRBJ2-1; 12 bases are a match to TRBD1. Germline loops: CDR1 KGHSH, CDR2 LQKENI. J was trimmed by 8 bases and V by 4 bases; bases with no gene match: 6. CDR3 length: 15 amino acids.

The rearrangement links TRBV5-1 to TRBJ2-1, with 7 bases that match TRBD2. Per the germline V gene, CDR1 is SGHRS and CDR2 is YFSETQ. V shed 4 bases and J 6 bases; nucleotides not matched to a gene: 16. The CDR3 consists of 17 residues. The CDR3 region is CASSHTSARSQSNEQFF. The CDR3 region has the DNA TGCGCCAGCAGCCATACTAGCGCCCGGAGCCAGAGCAATGAGCAGTTCTTC.

The genes are TRBV7-9 and TRBJ2-7; weak D call: TRBD2 (7 bases). Looked up from germline, CDR1 is SEHNR and CDR2 is FQNEAQ (reference sequence). There are 15 residues in the CDR3. Trimming removed 4 bases from V and 5 bases from J, with 18 bases in between. CDR3 DNA sequence: TGTGCCAGCAGCTCGTCCTGGGGGGGGCCCAACGAGCAGTACTTC. Protein: CASSSSWGGPNEQYF.

On this clone itself: The same CDR3 arises from other DNA sequences in this sample as well. The V call is TRBV5-1, the J call TRBJ2-7, with 8 bases aligning to TRBD2. The germline gives CDR1 SGHRS, CDR2 YFSETQ. V lost 4 bases and J lost 0; bases outside the gene matches: 3. The CDR3 extends over 14 amino acids. The CDR3 nucleotides are TGCGCCAGCAGCCTAGCGGGCAGCTCCTACGAGCAGTACTTC. Encoded protein: CASSLAGSSYEQYF.

The chain is built from TRBV2 and TRBJ2-7, with D perhaps matching TRBD1 or TRBD2 (5 bases each). V lost 8 bases, J lost 4 bases, and 18 bases lay in between. Germline V gene lookup returns CDR1 SNHLY and CDR2 FYNNEI. The CDR3 sequence is 14 residues long. The CDR3 DNA reads as TGTGCCAGCTACCGGGACGGTGGTTCGTACGAGCAGTACTTC. Translated: CASYRDGGSYEQYF.

The V call is TRBV6-1, the J call TRBJ1-4; the D is unclear. Germline lookup yields CDR1 MNHNS and CDR2 SASEGT. The CDR3 covers 14 residues. The V end was cut by 3 bases, the J end by 0 bases, with 5 bases between. The CDR3 DNA reads TGTGCCAGCAGTGACCCCACAACTAATGAAAAACTGTTTTTT. Amino acids: CASSDPTTNEKLFF.

This clone was counted a single time. The V and J genes are TRBV5-5 and TRBJ1-5; D possibly corresponds to TRBD1 (5 bases). Germline V gives CDR1 SGHKS, CDR2 YYEKEE (reference sequence). The CDR3 has 14 amino acids. V was cut by 0 bases and J by 5 bases, with 9 bases left in between. CDR3 bases: TGTGCCAGCAGCTTGGCCAGGGACTATCAGCCCCAGCATTTT. It codes for CASSLARDYQPQHF.

This rearrangement joins TRBV6-1 to TRBJ1-2; D may be TRBD1 (5 bases). Germline V gene sequence: CDR1 MNHNS, CDR2 SASEGT. The CDR3 contains 14 residues. V was clipped by 3 bases and J by 5 bases, with 13 bases between them. The CDR3 protein is CASSDRQGLYGYTF. Written as DNA, the CDR3 is TGTGCCAGCAGTGATAGGCAGGGCCTATATGGCTACACCTTC.

The genes are TRBV2 and TRBJ1-4; D is undetermined. Germline CDR1 reads SNHLY; CDR2 reads FYNNEI. Trimming shortened V by 9 bases and J by 5 bases, and 13 bases separated the two germline ends. This CDR3 contains 13 residues. The CDR3 here is CASNGFLNEKLFF. The DNA of the CDR3 is TGTGCCAGTAATGGGTTCCTGAATGAAAAACTGTTTTTT.

The chain links TRBV4-1 to TRBJ2-3, with 7 bases matching TRBD1. The CDR3 has 15 amino acids. Germline V gene sequence: CDR1 MGHRA, CDR2 YSYEKL. The V gene end was trimmed by 3 bases and the J gene end by 1 base; junction bases not matched to a gene: 4. CDR3 in amino acids: CASSHLGQGTDTQYF. The CDR3 DNA reads TGCGCCAGCAGCCACCTAGGACAGGGCACAGATACGCAGTATTTT.

The V call is TRBV4-1, the J call TRBJ2-2; 16 nucleotides match TRBD2. Germline lookup yields CDR1 MGHRA and CDR2 YSYEKL. With 3 bases clipped from V and 6 bases from J, the junction kept 4 bases outside the gene matches. The CDR3 sequence is 17 residues long. This CDR3 is CASSQAGLAGGPGELFF. The CDR3 nucleotides read TGCGCCAGCAGCCAGGCGGGACTAGCGGGAGGGCCCGGGGAGCTGTTTTTT.

The gene calls are TRBV4-1 and TRBJ1-1, with 7 bases that match TRBD1. The CDR3 spans 13 residues. The trim removed 0 bases at V and 7 bases at J, leaving 2 bases unmatched. Germline CDR1 is MGHRA and CDR2 is YSYEKL. The CDR3 bases are TGCGCCAGCAGCCAAGAAAGGGGGCTTGAAGCTTTCTTT. Translating gives CASSQERGLEAFF.

The chain combines TRBV6-5 with TRBJ1-5, with 8 nucleotides matching TRBD1. V was pared by 6 bases and J by 3 bases, with 4 bases of the junction left unmatched. The CDR3 covers 14 residues. From germline, CDR1 is MNHEY and CDR2 SVGAGI. CDR3 nucleotides: TGTGCCAGCAGCCGACAGGGGAACAATCAGCCCCAGCATTTT. It codes for CASSRQGNNQPQHF.

This clone is a singleton in its sample. This sequence joins TRBV27 and TRBJ1-1; D is undetermined. CDR3 length: 13 residues. Germline CDR1 is MNHEY and CDR2 is SMNVEV (reference sequence). Trimming pared 5 bases from V and 0 bases from J, leaving 7 bases between. Here the CDR3 reads CASSGGLNTEAFF. CDR3 sequence (DNA): TGTGCCAGCAGTGGAGGGTTGAACACTGAAGCTTTCTTT.

The V and J genes are TRBV29-1 and TRBJ1-1, with 7 nucleotides matching TRBD1. The V and J ends lost 7 bases and 0 bases, in that order; junction bases with no gene match: 8. Per the germline V gene, CDR1 is SQVTM and CDR2 is ANQGSEA. The CDR3 has 14 residues. The DNA of the CDR3 is TGCAGCGGCGGGACAGCACCTATGAACACTGAAGCTTTCTTT. Translated: CSGGTAPMNTEAFF.

The chain links TRBV19 to TRBJ2-5; 7 bases match TRBD1. After removal of 7 bases from V and 2 bases from J, the junction contained 10 bases not matched to a gene. This CDR3 is 15 amino acids long. CDR1 and CDR2 (germline): LNHDA, SQIVND (reference sequence). The CDR3: CASTRGTVNQETQYF. The CDR3 region has the DNA TGTGCCAGTACAAGAGGGACAGTAAATCAAGAGACCCAGTACTTC.

The chain joins TRBV4-2 to TRBJ1-2, with D tentatively TRBD1 (6 bases). V shed 0 bases and J shed 8 bases, with 22 bases lying between them. There are 17 residues in the CDR3. The germline CDR1 and CDR2 sequences are LGHNA and YNFKEQ. DNA for the CDR3: TGTGCCAGCAGCCAAGATTCGACAGGTCTCACCATGTGGGGCTACACCTTC. The encoded protein is CASSQDSTGLTMWGYTF.

The chain has TRBV18 and TRBJ2-1; tentatively, D is TRBD1 (5 bases). Trimming stripped 3 bases from V and 10 bases from J, with 19 bases between. The germline V gene encodes CDR1 KGHSH and CDR2 LQKENI. The CDR3 totals 15 residues. CDR3 loop: CASSPAGSGQQEQFF. In DNA, the CDR3 is TGTGCCAGCTCACCGGCCGGGTCAGGACAACAGGAGCAGTTCTTC.

The genes are TRBV28 and TRBJ1-1; 9 bases map to TRBD1. V lost 8 bases and J lost 4; bases outside the gene matches: 11. CDR1 and CDR2 (germline): MDHEN, SYDVKM. The CDR3 is made up of 15 amino acids. Here the CDR3 reads CASAPRTGAGTEAFF. Here the CDR3 DNA reads TGTGCCAGCGCTCCCCGGACAGGGGCAGGCACTGAAGCTTTCTTT.

The V and J genes are TRBV11-2 and TRBJ2-3, with 11 positions matching TRBD2. The junction had 8 bases not matched to a gene; V was cut back by 5 bases and J by 1 base. The CDR3 has 17 amino acids. The germline CDR1 and CDR2 sequences are SGHAT and FQNNGV. The CDR3 here is CASSIRLAGTGTDTQYF. In DNA, the CDR3 is TGTGCCAGCAGCATCAGACTAGCGGGAACGGGCACAGATACGCAGTATTTT. Full variable domain (missing parts from reference TRBV11-2 and TRBJ2-3): EAGVAQSPRYKIIEKRQSVAFWCNPISGHATLYWYQQILGQGPKLLIQFQNNGVVDDSQLPKDRFSAERLKGVDSTLKIQPAKLEDSAVYLCASSIRLAGTGTDTQYFGPGTRLTVL.

The CDR3 nucleotides read TGTGCCAGCAGGGTACGGGAGACCCAGTACTTC. It is translated as CASRVRETQYF. This chain uses TRBV6-5 with TRBJ2-5; D is unclear. The V and J ends lost 6 bases and 5 bases respectively, with 7 bases between them. Germline V gene sequence: CDR1 MNHEY, CDR2 SVGAGI. The CDR3 has 11 residues.

The chain uses TRBV28 and TRBJ1-1, with TRBD1 matching 12 bases. The V segment lost 5 bases and the J segment 5 bases; nucleotides outside the gene matches: 3. Per the germline V gene, CDR1 is MDHEN and CDR2 is SYDVKM. This CDR3 is built from 14 residues. CDR3 region: CASSGTGGATEAFF. In nucleotides, the CDR3 is TGTGCCAGCAGTGGGACAGGGGGCGCGACTGAAGCTTTCTTT.